This passage covers 8 T cell receptor beta chains from one sample sequenced in a study of CD8 T cells in ankylosing spondylitis. Each CDR3 protein gets one entry after TCRdb re-called the 5' RACE reads with MiXCR. Of about 130,000 distinct CDR3 sequences listed, about 7% are singletons. The sample comprised blood, either unsorted or a sorted T cell fraction (not recorded which). All receptors derive from a female donor with ankylosing spondylitis or in good health (not recorded which).

Remarks on this clonotype: One base away lies a much larger clone, so this may be a sequencing read error. J is TRBJ2-1 and V is TRBV9, with 9 bases that match TRBD1. Germline assignment: CDR1 SGDLS and CDR2 YYNGEE. The CDR3 is made up of 15 amino acids. CDR3 DNA: TGTACCAGCAGCGTAGCCGGGACAGGGCGCAATGAGCAGTTCTTC. Its translation: CTSSVAGTGRNEQFF.

The table lists this clonotype with many counts. The chain has TRBV29-1 and TRBJ1-2, with TRBD1 matching 10 bases. The V gene end was trimmed by 6 bases and the J gene end by 5 bases; junction bases not matched to a gene: 6. Per germline, CDR1 SQVTM and CDR2 ANQGSEA. CDR3 length equals 13 residues. The CDR3 is CSVSTGGPYGYTF. CDR3 sequence (DNA): TGCAGCGTCTCGACAGGGGGCCCATATGGCTACACCTTC.

This clonotype was seen repeatedly, ten times or more. This chain uses TRBV5-1 with TRBJ1-2; tentatively, D is TRBD1 (5 bases). Per the germline V gene, CDR1 is SGHRS and CDR2 is YFSETQ. The germline V and J ends were trimmed by 5 bases and 0 bases, with 8 bases remaining between them. The CDR3 length is 13 residues. CDR3 in amino acids: CASRPGANYGYTF. The CDR3 DNA reads TGCGCCAGCAGACCGGGGGCTAACTATGGCTACACCTTC.

The sample holds many counts of this clonotype. The chain couples TRBV4-1 to TRBJ1-5; D not resolved. Germline CDR1 and CDR2: MGHRA and YSYEKL. The CDR3 covers 14 residues. V was cut by 0 bases and J by 9 bases, with 12 bases left in between. CDR3 amino acids: CASSQDHPLGPQHF. The CDR3 DNA reads TGCGCCAGCAGCCAAGATCATCCGCTCGGGCCCCAGCATTTT.

This clonotype was counted many times. The genes are TRBV15 and TRBJ2-7; no reliable D call. Germline lookup yields CDR1 LNHNV and CDR2 YYDKDF (reference sequence). The CDR3 spans 14 residues. Trimming stripped 0 bases from V and 6 bases from J, with 12 bases between. The CDR3 protein is CATSRDYSKSEQYF. CDR3 bases: TGTGCCACCAGCAGAGATTATAGTAAGTCCGAGCAGTACTTC.

V usage is TRBV29-1 and J usage is TRBJ1-2; tentatively, D is TRBD1 (5 bases). V was trimmed by 4 bases and J by 4 bases, leaving 16 bases between them. CDR1 is SQVTM, CDR2 ANQGSEA, per germline. The CDR3 is made up of 14 amino acids. DNA for the CDR3: TGCAGCGTTGTTCCACAGGACCCCCGCTATGGCTACACCTTC. It codes for CSVVPQDPRYGYTF. Drawing the rest from reference TRBV29-1 and TRBJ1-2, the complete variable domain is SAVISQKPSRDICQRGTSLTIQCQVDSQVTMMFWYRQQPGQSLTLIATANQGSEATYESGFVIDKFPISRPNLTFSTLTVSNMSPEDSSIYLCSVVPQDPRYGYTFGSGTRLTVV.

This clonotype appeared many times. The rearrangement joins TRBV7-2 to TRBJ2-5; D may match TRBD1 or TRBD2 (6 bases each). Looked up from germline, CDR1 is SGHTA and CDR2 is FQGNSA. The CDR3 has 16 amino acids. V shed 5 bases and J shed 4 bases, with 20 bases lying between them. The CDR3 coding sequence is TGTGCCAGCAGCACGCAGTCGACGGGGGCCATAGAGACCCAGTACTTC. Amino acid sequence: CASSTQSTGAIETQYF.

This clonotype was counted a single time. The rearrangement links TRBV11-3 to TRBJ2-1, with TRBD1 identical over 7 bases. The CDR3 extends over 13 amino acids. Trimming removed 4 bases from V and 6 bases from J; junction bases left unmatched: 3. The germline gives CDR1 SGHNT, CDR2 YENEEA. The CDR3 bases are TGTGCCAGCAGCTCGGGACAGAGCAATGAGCAGTTCTTC. It specifies CASSSGQSNEQFF.